These T cell receptor beta chains were read from a single sample in a study of blood T cell repertoires in COVID-19. Clones were sequenced by immunoSEQ multiplex PCR, and TCRdb holds only the in-frame ones, with some missing. The sample has roughly 250,000 clones; 80% to 95% are singletons. The specimen sequenced was PBMCs or T cells enriched from blood (not recorded which). The receptors stem from a woman younger than 35 who had recovered from COVID-19. Each CDR3 is given with its conserved first and last residue. The D gene is left open where the match is weak. For some rows the clone size is stated as once, few or many, or as a class when expanded; others skip it.

D gene	clone size	V gene	J gene	CDR3 DNA	CDR3 protein
NA	once	TRBV4-2	TRBJ2-2	TGTGCCAGCAGCAAAAAGGCCAGCGGAAACACCGGGGAGCTGTTTTTT	CASSKKASGNTGELFF
TRBD1	NA	TRBV24-1	TRBJ1-1	TGTGCCACCAGAGGACAGGGCGAAGCTTTCTTT	CATRGQGEAFF
NA	NA	TRBV5-4	TRBJ2-1	TGTGCCAGCAGCCGAGGAAGCTACAATGAGCAGTTCTTC	CASSRGSYNEQFF
NA	few	TRBV18	TRBJ1-6	TGTGCCAGCTCAGTAGGGGGTCGTACGGCACCCCTCCACTTT	CASSVGGRTAPLHF
NA	NA	TRBV3-1/TRBV3-2	TRBJ1-1	TGTGCCAGCAGCCTAGTTGGGGGGGCAACCACTGAAGCTTTCTTT	CASSLVGGATTEAFF
TRBD2	NA	TRBV2	TRBJ2-7	TGTGCCAGCAGTGATGTAGCGGGAGTCGAGCAGTACTTC	CASSDVAGVEQYF
TRBD1	NA	TRBV7-8	TRBJ1-2	TGTGCCAGCAGCTTAGATAACAGGGGGTTTGGCTACACCTTC	CASSLDNRGFGYTF
NA	NA	TRBV2	TRBJ1-1	TGTGCCAGCCTCCCGGGGGGCGTGACTGAAGCTTTCTTT	CASLPGGVTEAFF
TRBD1	NA	TRBV2	TRBJ1-1	TGTGCCAGCAGTGGGGACAGGGTCACTGAAGCTTTCTTT	CASSGDRVTEAFF
NA	NA	TRBV25-1	TRBJ2-7	TGTGCCAGCAGTGAAACCGGGGTCGGCGAGCAGTACTTC	CASSETGVGEQYF
TRBD2	NA	TRBV7-6	TRBJ2-7	TGTGCCAGCAGCCCCCGGACTAGCGGGAGCCCAAACGAGCAGTACTTC	CASSPRTSGSPNEQYF
NA	NA	TRBV10-3	TRBJ1-5	TGTGCCATCAGTGAACGAGGGGACTACAATCAGCCCCAGCATTTT	CAISERGDYNQPQHF
NA	once	TRBV11-2	TRBJ2-3	TGTGCCAGCAGCTTAGGGGCAGGGGCAGGCGCAGATACGCAGTATTTT	CASSLGAGAGADTQYF
NA	once	TRBV27	TRBJ2-5	TGTGCCAGCAGTTTTAACGCGGGCAGGTACCAAGAGACCCAGTACTTC	CASSFNAGRYQETQYF
NA	NA	TRBV27	TRBJ1-1	TGTGCCAGCAGTTTAGGGGGGGGGCTGGCTTTCTTT	CASSLGGGLAFF
TRBD1	NA	TRBV7-3	TRBJ2-1	TGTGCCAGCAGCTTAAGCCCTAACAGGGGCCTAGCCCATGAGCAGTTCTTC	CASSLSPNRGLAHEQFF
TRBD2	NA	TRBV7-2	TRBJ2-7	TGTGCCAGCAGCTCAACGGGGGGCTCCTACGAGCAGTACTTC	CASSSTGGSYEQYF
TRBD1	NA	TRBV7-2	TRBJ1-4	TGTGCCAGCAGCTTAGAGGCGACAGGGGCCAAACTGTTTTTT	CASSLEATGAKLFF
TRBD1	NA	TRBV2	TRBJ1-1	TGTGCCAGCAGTCAGGGGGAGAACACTGAAGCTTTCTTT	CASSQGENTEAFF
TRBD2	NA	TRBV5-4	TRBJ2-3	TGTGCCAGCAGCCCGGGTGGGACTAGCGGCACAGATACGCAGTATTTT	CASSPGGTSGTDTQYF
NA	NA	TRBV18	TRBJ2-4	TGTGCCAGCTCACCACCGTTGGGGACACCCCTTAAAAACATTCAGTACTTC	CASSPPLGTPLKNIQYF